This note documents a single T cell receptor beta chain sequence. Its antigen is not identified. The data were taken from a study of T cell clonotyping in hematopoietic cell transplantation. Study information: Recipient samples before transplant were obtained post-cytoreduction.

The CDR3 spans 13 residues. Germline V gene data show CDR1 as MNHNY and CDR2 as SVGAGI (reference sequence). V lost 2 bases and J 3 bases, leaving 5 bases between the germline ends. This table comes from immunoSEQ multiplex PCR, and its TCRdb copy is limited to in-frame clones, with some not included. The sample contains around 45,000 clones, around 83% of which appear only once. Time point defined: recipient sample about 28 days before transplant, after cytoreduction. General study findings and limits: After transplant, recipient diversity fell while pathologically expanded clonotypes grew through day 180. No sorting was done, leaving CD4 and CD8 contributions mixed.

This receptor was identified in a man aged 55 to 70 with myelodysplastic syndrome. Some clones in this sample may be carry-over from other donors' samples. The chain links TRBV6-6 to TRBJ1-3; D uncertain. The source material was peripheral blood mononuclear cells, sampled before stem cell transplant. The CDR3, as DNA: TGTGCCAGCAGTTACGACTTTGGAAACACCATATATTTT. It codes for CASSYDFGNTIYF.